Reported below is one T cell receptor (beta chain). The antigen is unknown. This specimen belongs to a study of T cell responses to AZD1222 COVID-19 vaccine. Points from the study as a whole: CD4 TCRs linked to vaccination spanned spike, dominating at 160-218 and 743-854. After two AZD1222 doses, spike-specific TCR breadth and depth rose versus day 0. There were mostly white British donors and more females than males, and clonal diversity was possibly underestimated. Scientists sampled the repertoires only once the peak T cell response had passed.

The germline CDR1 and CDR2 sequences are LNHDA and SQIVND (reference sequence). V gave up 0 bases and J gave up 4 bases, with 7 bases separating them. CDR3 size: 14 residues. TCRdb's table, derived via immunoSEQ multiplex PCR, lists solely in-frame clones and lacks some. Counted here are around 73,000 clones, roughly nine tenths occurring once; the ten biggest clones make up about 9.6%. The origin of this receptor is an adult who received the AZD1222 COVID-19 vaccine. This sequence joins TRBV19 and TRBJ2-1, with TRBD1 as a possible D gene (5 bases). The material was peripheral blood, obtained 28 days after the second AZD1222 dose. The CDR3 bases are TGTGCCAGTAGTATAGATGGGGCGTACAATGAGCAGTTCTTC. Its translation: CASSIDGAYNEQFF.